The subject of this entry is one TCR beta chain. Its specificity is not known. Profiled with immunoSEQ multiplex PCR; TCRdb holds only in-frame clones, not every one. The data show some 150,000 clones, with 90% to 95% seen just once and around 3.5% held by the top ten. The data were taken from a study of T cell responses to AZD1222 COVID-19 vaccine. The study's findings and limits: Repertoires in all cases were sampled only once the peak T cell response had passed. Donors in the cohort were predominantly white British and more often female, and clonal diversity was possibly underestimated. Just 6 or 7 AZD1222 recipients were seropositive at baseline. A rise in Spike-specific TCR breadth and depth followed two AZD1222 doses.

Germline trimming cut 5 bases from V and 5 bases from J; bases unmatched to any gene: 7. The CDR3 length is 14 residues. Germline V lookup: CDR1 SQVTM, CDR2 ANQGSEA. The starting material was peripheral blood, obtained 28 days after the second AZD1222 dose. V is TRBV29-1 and J is TRBJ2-7; 12 positions match TRBD1. The source is an adult who received the AZD1222 COVID-19 vaccine. The CDR3 DNA follows: TGCAGCGTTACATCGGGACAGGGGGCGGACGAGCAGTACTTC. Its translation: CSVTSGQGADEQYF.